These T cell receptor beta chains were read from a single sample in a study of blood T cell repertoires in COVID-19. Generated by immunoSEQ multiplex PCR, the TCRdb table keeps only in-frame clones and is missing some. The sample yields approximately 150,000 clones, 82% seen once. The source material was peripheral blood. These TCRs come from a human donor with acute or convalescent COVID-19. The donor label of this sample is uncertain. Each CDR3 is given with its conserved first and last residue. The D gene is left open where the match is weak. Size is omitted from some rows. Given values are once, few, many or a class for expanded clones.

j_call: TRBJ2-1
v_call: TRBV2
clone_size: -
d_call: TRBD2
cdr3_nt: TGTGCCAGCATCGGGAGGACTAGTCCGTTTAATGAGCAGTTCTTC
cdr3_aa: CASIGRTSPFNEQFF

j_call: TRBJ2-3
v_call: TRBV7-2
clone_size: -
d_call: TRBD2
cdr3_nt: TGTGCCAGCAGCTTAGCCCCGACTAGCGGGACAGATACGCAGTATTTT
cdr3_aa: CASSLAPTSGTDTQYF

j_call: TRBJ1-1
v_call: TRBV12-5
clone_size: -
d_call: -
cdr3_nt: TGTGCTAGTGGTCCCCTGGGAGCCGGAGAAGCTTTCTTT
cdr3_aa: CASGPLGAGEAFF

j_call: TRBJ2-5
v_call: TRBV15
clone_size: -
d_call: TRBD1
cdr3_nt: TGTGCCACCAGCAGAGAGCCGGGTCCAGGGGGTGAGACCCAGTACTTC
cdr3_aa: CATSREPGPGGETQYF

j_call: TRBJ2-6
v_call: TRBV9
clone_size: once
d_call: TRBD2
cdr3_nt: TGTGCCAGCAGCCCCATCGGGGGGGGCAGCTCTGGGGCCAACGTCCTGACTTTC
cdr3_aa: CASSPIGGGSSGANVLTF

j_call: TRBJ2-7
v_call: TRBV6-6
clone_size: -
d_call: TRBD2
cdr3_nt: TGTGCCAGCAGTTACGAGGCGGGGGTCAGCTACGAGCAGTACTTC
cdr3_aa: CASSYEAGVSYEQYF

j_call: TRBJ1-1
v_call: TRBV5-4
clone_size: -
d_call: -
cdr3_nt: TGTGCCAGCAGCCGGGGGGGACTGGGTACTGAAGCTTTCTTT
cdr3_aa: CASSRGGLGTEAFF

j_call: TRBJ1-1
v_call: TRBV5-4
clone_size: -
d_call: -
cdr3_nt: TGTGCCAGCAGCCCCAGACAGACCGCTGAAGCTTTCTTT
cdr3_aa: CASSPRQTAEAFF

j_call: TRBJ1-5
v_call: TRBV4-1
clone_size: -
d_call: -
cdr3_nt: TGCGCCAGCAGCCAAGAATCCCGGGGTCAGCCCCAGCATTTT
cdr3_aa: CASSQESRGQPQHF

j_call: TRBJ2-1
v_call: TRBV6-6
clone_size: -
d_call: TRBD2
cdr3_nt: TGTGCCAGCAGTCGACTAGCGGGGGGCCAGATAGTCGAGCAGTTCTTC
cdr3_aa: CASSRLAGGQIVEQFF

j_call: TRBJ1-5
v_call: TRBV4-1
clone_size: -
d_call: TRBD1
cdr3_nt: TGCGCCAGCAGCCAGATAGACAGGGGTTTCTCCCAGCCCCAGCATTTT
cdr3_aa: CASSQIDRGFSQPQHF

j_call: TRBJ2-5
v_call: TRBV6-2/TRBV6-3
clone_size: -
d_call: TRBD2
cdr3_nt: TGTGCCAGCAGCCTGACTAGCGGGGGGGCAGAGACCCAGTACTTC
cdr3_aa: CASSLTSGGAETQYF

j_call: TRBJ1-5
v_call: TRBV7-2
clone_size: few
d_call: -
cdr3_nt: TGTGCCAGCAGCTTTTTGGGCCATAGCAATCAGCCCCAGCATTTT
cdr3_aa: CASSFLGHSNQPQHF

j_call: TRBJ2-1
v_call: TRBV5-1
clone_size: -
d_call: TRBD2
cdr3_nt: TGCGCCAGCAGCTTGTTTTTCAGCGGGGGCCACCTCCGGAATGAGCAGTTCTTC
cdr3_aa: CASSLFFSGGHLRNEQFF

j_call: TRBJ2-2
v_call: TRBV5-4
clone_size: -
d_call: TRBD2
cdr3_nt: TGTGCCAGCAGGTCCGGGACTAGCGTTACCGGGGAGCTGTTTTTT
cdr3_aa: CASRSGTSVTGELFF

j_call: TRBJ1-4
v_call: TRBV7-9
clone_size: -
d_call: -
cdr3_nt: TGTGCCAGCAGACAGACAGCTAATAATGAAAAACTGTTTTTT
cdr3_aa: CASRQTANNEKLFF

j_call: TRBJ2-7
v_call: TRBV10-1
clone_size: few
d_call: -
cdr3_nt: TGCGCCAGCAGTGAGGGAGGGAGCTCCTACGAGCAGTACTTC
cdr3_aa: CASSEGGSSYEQYF

j_call: TRBJ2-7
v_call: TRBV27
clone_size: -
d_call: -
cdr3_nt: TGTGCCAGCAGCACAGGGACGCCCTACGAGCAGTACTTC
cdr3_aa: CASSTGTPYEQYF

j_call: TRBJ1-6
v_call: TRBV19
clone_size: -
d_call: TRBD1
cdr3_nt: TGTGCCAGTAGACCGGACAGGGATCACTATAATTCACCCCTCCACTTT
cdr3_aa: CASRPDRDHYNSPLHF

j_call: TRBJ1-4
v_call: TRBV19
clone_size: few
d_call: -
cdr3_nt: TGTGCCAGTAGTTGGGACACAACTAATGAAAAACTGTTTTTT
cdr3_aa: CASSWDTTNEKLFF

j_call: TRBJ2-7
v_call: TRBV10-3
clone_size: few
d_call: TRBD2
cdr3_nt: TGTGCCATCAGTGAGTTTTCCGGGACTAGCGGCTACGAGCAGTACTTC
cdr3_aa: CAISEFSGTSGYEQYF

j_call: TRBJ1-4
v_call: TRBV5-1
clone_size: -
d_call: -
cdr3_nt: TGCGCCAGCAGCCCCGCGGCGGCAACTAATGAAAAACTGTTTTTT
cdr3_aa: CASSPAAATNEKLFF

j_call: TRBJ2-2
v_call: TRBV5-1
clone_size: once
d_call: TRBD1
cdr3_nt: TGCGCCAGCAGCGGCCAGCTTGGACAGGCCTCGAACACCGGGGAGCTGTTTTTT
cdr3_aa: CASSGQLGQASNTGELFF